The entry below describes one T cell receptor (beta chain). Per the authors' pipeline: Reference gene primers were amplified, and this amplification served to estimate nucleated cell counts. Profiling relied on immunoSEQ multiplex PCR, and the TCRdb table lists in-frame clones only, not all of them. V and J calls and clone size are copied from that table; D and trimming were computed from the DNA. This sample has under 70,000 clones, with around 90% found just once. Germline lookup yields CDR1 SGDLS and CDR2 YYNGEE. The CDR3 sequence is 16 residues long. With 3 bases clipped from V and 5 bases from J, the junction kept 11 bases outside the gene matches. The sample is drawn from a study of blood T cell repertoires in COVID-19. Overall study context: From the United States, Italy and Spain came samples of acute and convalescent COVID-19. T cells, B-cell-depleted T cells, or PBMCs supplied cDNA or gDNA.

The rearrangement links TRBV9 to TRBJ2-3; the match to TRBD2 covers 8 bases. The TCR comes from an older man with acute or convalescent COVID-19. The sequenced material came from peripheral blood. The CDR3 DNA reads TGTGCCAGCAGCGACCGCGGGGGGCAGGGACAAGATACGCAGTATTTT. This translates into CASSDRGGQGQDTQYF.